Each of the 22 T cell receptor beta chains below was sequenced from the same sample in a study of lymphopenia after photon versus proton radiotherapy. Sequencing was performed with immunoSEQ multiplex PCR; in TCRdb, only in-frame clones are kept and a portion is missing. The data contain more than 45,000 clones, around 85% of them singletons. Specimen: peripheral blood, collected from a patient treated with proton-based radiotherapy. These receptor sequences come from a man aged 60 to 69 with pancreatic cancer.

This clone was found a few times. The CDR3 DNA reads TGTGCCAGCAGCCCCCGGGAGGTGGGATTAGGGGAGACCCAGTACTTC. Its protein is CASSPREVGLGETQYF. The chain is built from TRBV9 and TRBJ2-5; 7 nucleotides line up with TRBD2. This CDR3 has 16 residues. Per the germline V gene, CDR1 is SGDLS and CDR2 is YYNGEE. Trimming at V came to 4 bases and at J to 5 bases, leaving 14 bases not matched to a gene.

The chain uses TRBV18 and TRBJ1-4; TRBD1 might be the D (6 bases). Germline lookup yields CDR1 KGHSH and CDR2 LQKENI. This CDR3 comprises 13 residues. Trimming removed 8 bases from V and 8 bases from J, with 15 bases in between. The CDR3 DNA reads TGTGCCAGCCATACGGGGGGGCACGAAAAACTGTTTTTT. Translating gives CASHTGGHEKLFF.

The V gene is TRBV5-4, the J gene TRBJ2-1; no clear D gene. Germline values: CDR1 SGHNT, CDR2 YYREEE (reference sequence). There are 11 residues in the CDR3. V gave up 2 bases and J gave up 5 bases, with 2 bases separating them. The CDR3 DNA follows: TGTGCCAGCAGCTTCCACAATGAGCAGTTCTTC. It translates to CASSFHNEQFF.

The V gene is TRBV11-2, the J gene TRBJ2-7, with 12 bases that match TRBD1. The germline CDR1 and CDR2 sequences are SGHAT and FQNNGV. The CDR3 has 15 amino acids. V shed 2 bases and J 6 bases; nucleotides not matched to a gene: 5. Here the CDR3 reads CASSLWGQGASEQYF. The CDR3 region has the DNA TGTGCCAGCAGCTTATGGGGACAGGGGGCATCCGAGCAGTACTTC.

The rearrangement uses TRBV2 and TRBJ2-2; D is ambiguous. The V end lost 3 bases, the J end lost 2 bases, and 10 bases lay between the germline ends. Germline loops: CDR1 SNHLY, CDR2 FYNNEI. The CDR3 is made up of 15 amino acids. DNA for the CDR3: TGTGCCAGCAGTGACCGGCCGGATAACACCGGGGAGCTGTTTTTT. Translation: CASSDRPDNTGELFF.

The chain employs TRBV7-2 and TRBJ1-3; 7 nucleotides match TRBD1. Germline assignment: CDR1 SGHTA and CDR2 FQGNSA. The J segment lost 0 bases and the V segment lost 5 bases, leaving 4 bases of the junction unmatched. The CDR3 extends over 15 amino acids. The CDR3 DNA is TGTGCCAGCAGCGCACGACAGGGCTCTGGAAACACCATATATTTT. It encodes CASSARQGSGNTIYF.

This chain connects TRBV7-2 to TRBJ2-7; no definite D call. The CDR3 is made up of 13 amino acids. From germline, CDR1 is SGHTA and CDR2 FQGNSA. Trimming pared 1 base from V and 3 bases from J, leaving 7 bases between. CDR3 protein: CASSLVDNYEQYF. Here the CDR3 DNA reads TGTGCCAGCAGCTTAGTCGACAACTACGAGCAGTACTTC.

The gene calls are TRBV6-1 and TRBJ2-4; D is unclear. The germline V gene has CDR1 MNHNS and CDR2 SASEGT. The CDR3 runs to 16 residues. V was trimmed by 0 bases and J by 6 bases, leaving 15 bases between them. In DNA, the CDR3 is TGTGCCAGCAGTGAAGCTGTAATCGGGTCGCGAAACATTCAGTACTTC. Amino acids: CASSEAVIGSRNIQYF.

The V gene is TRBV28, the J gene TRBJ1-3, with a tentative D call TRBD1 (5 bases). The V gene's germline CDR1 is MDHEN and CDR2 SYDVKM. The CDR3 is 16 residues long. V was trimmed by 2 bases and J by 0 bases, leaving 11 bases between them. Written as DNA, the CDR3 is TGTGCCAGCAGTTTAGGATTGGGGACCTCTGGAAACACCATATATTTT. This codes for CASSLGLGTSGNTIYF.

V is TRBV7-8 and J is TRBJ1-1; D is unclear. The ends were cut back, 4 bases at V and 1 base at J, with 10 bases in the middle. Germline CDR1 and CDR2: SGHVS and FQNEAQ. The CDR3 spans 14 residues. In nucleotides, the CDR3 is TGTGCCAGCAGCTCAGGCTGGGGGAACACTGAAGCTTTCTTT. Translating it yields CASSSGWGNTEAFF.

The rearrangement joins TRBV28 to TRBJ2-7; weak D call: TRBD2 (5 bases). In germline, CDR1 is MDHEN, CDR2 SYDVKM. CDR3 size: 16 residues. The germline V and J ends were trimmed by 1 base and 7 bases, with 20 bases remaining between them. The CDR3 loop reads CASSLYLGVSNWEQYF. The CDR3 DNA reads TGTGCCAGCAGTTTATATCTGGGAGTTTCTAATTGGGAGCAGTACTTC.

The rearrangement uses TRBV5-1 and TRBJ1-4, with D tentatively TRBD1 (6 bases). The CDR3 totals 13 residues. Looked up from germline, CDR1 is SGHRS and CDR2 is YFSETQ. V dropped 1 base and J dropped 7 bases, with 8 bases sitting between them. CDR3 nucleotides: TGCGCCAGCAGCTTGAGAGGGGGTGAAAAACTGTTTTTT. Its protein is CASSLRGGEKLFF.

The chain combines TRBV14 with TRBJ1-5, with unresolved D. The V end was cut by 1 base, the J end by 7 bases, with 5 bases between. The CDR3 extends over 12 amino acids. The germline V gene encodes CDR1 SGHDN and CDR2 FVKESK. CDR3 DNA sequence: TGTGCCAGCAGCCAAGGTGGGCAGCCCCAGCATTTT. It encodes CASSQGGQPQHF.

The chain is built from TRBV11-3 and TRBJ2-7; D tentatively fits TRBD1 or TRBD2 (6 bases each). V was trimmed by 2 bases and J by 7 bases, leaving 21 bases between them. The CDR3 consists of 16 residues. Germline V gene sequence: CDR1 SGHNT, CDR2 YENEEA. This CDR3 reads CASSLLPGGAGGEQYF. The CDR3 DNA follows: TGTGCCAGCAGCTTACTCCCCGGGGGCGCCGGAGGGGAGCAGTACTTC.

J is TRBJ2-7 and V is TRBV4-1; D gene uncertain. The ends were cut back, 3 bases at V and 0 bases at J, with 15 bases in the middle. The CDR3 totals 16 residues. Germline V gene sequence: CDR1 MGHRA, CDR2 YSYEKL. The CDR3 here is CASSQTWAGSSYEQYF. The DNA for the CDR3 is TGCGCCAGCAGCCAGACGTGGGCAGGTAGCTCCTACGAGCAGTACTTC.

This chain connects TRBV6-5 to TRBJ1-1, with D perhaps matching TRBD1 (6 bases). CDR3 length: 15 amino acids. CDR1 is MNHEY and CDR2 is SVGAGI in the germline V gene. Trimming took 5 bases from V and 1 from J, leaving 14 bases between them. This chain's CDR3 is CASSPDRFPNTEAFF. Here the CDR3 DNA reads TGTGCCAGCAGTCCAGACAGGTTCCCGAACACTGAAGCTTTCTTT.

The chain is built from TRBV18 and TRBJ2-2; D uncertain. Germline lookup yields CDR1 KGHSH and CDR2 LQKENI. Deletions cut 4 bases from V and 6 bases from J, with 3 bases between. CDR3 length: 11 residues. The DNA for the CDR3 is TGTGCCAGCTCACGAGCCGGGGAGCTGTTTTTT. Its protein product is CASSRAGELFF. Supplemented by reference TRBV18 and TRBJ2-2, the full variable domain reads NAGVMQNPRHLVRRRGQEARLRCSPMKGHSHVYWYRQLPEEGLKFMVYLQKENIIDESGMPKERFSAEFPKEGPSILRIQQVVRGDSAAYFCASSRAGELFFGEGSRLTVL.

The chain is built from TRBV5-1 and TRBJ2-7; D unresolved. Germline values: CDR1 SGHRS, CDR2 YFSETQ. Deletions cut 0 bases from V and 2 bases from J, with 12 bases between. There are 15 residues in the CDR3. The CDR3 loop is CASSLVPQSPYEQYF. CDR3 sequence (DNA): TGCGCCAGCAGCTTGGTGCCCCAGTCCCCCTACGAGCAGTACTTC. Based on the CDR3 plus reference TRBV5-1 and TRBJ2-7, the full variable domain is KAGVTQTPRYLIKTRGQQVTLSCSPISGHRSVSWYQQTPGQGLQFLFEYFSETQRNKGNFPGRFSGRQFSNSRSEMNVSTLELGDSALYLCASSLVPQSPYEQYFGPGTRLTVT.

J is TRBJ2-2 and V is TRBV11-3; D is unclear. The CDR3 length is 13 residues. V gave up 5 bases and J gave up 4 bases, with 8 bases separating them. Germline-derived CDR1 and CDR2 are SGHNT and YENEEA. DNA for the CDR3: TGTGCCAGCAGCCCCGTTTCCACCGGGGAGCTGTTTTTT. As protein: CASSPVSTGELFF. The whole variable domain, remainder taken from reference TRBV11-3 and TRBJ2-2, is EAGVVQSPRYKIIEKKQPVAFWCNPISGHNTLYWYLQNLGQGPELLIRYENEEAVDDSQLPKDRFSAERLKGVDSTLKIQPAELGDSAVYLCASSPVSTGELFFGEGSRLTVL.

The chain employs TRBV30 and TRBJ2-5; D possibly uses TRBD1 or TRBD2 (5 bases each). The CDR3 sequence is 14 residues long. Germline assignment: CDR1 GTSNPN and CDR2 SVGIG (reference sequence). V lost 3 bases, J lost 5 bases, and 16 bases lay in between. CDR3 bases: TGTGCCTGGAGGGCCCAACGGGGCCGGGAGACCCAGTACTTC. Encoded protein: CAWRAQRGRETQYF.

The CDR3, as DNA: TGTGCCAGCAGCGTAGAGGGTAGCGGGAGTGCAGATACGCAGTATTTT. Translated: CASSVEGSGSADTQYF. The V call is TRBV9, the J call TRBJ2-3, with 9 bases aligning to TRBD2. Losses at the gene ends were 0 bases for V and 4 bases for J; bases not matched to a gene: 6. This CDR3 is 16 amino acids long. CDR1 is SGDLS and CDR2 is YYNGEE in the germline V gene.

The V and J genes are TRBV4-1 and TRBJ1-5; 7 positions agree with TRBD1. This CDR3 spans 12 amino acids. CDR1 and CDR2 (germline): MGHRA, YSYEKL. Trimming took 2 bases from V and 9 from J; bases not matched to a gene: 1. The DNA of the CDR3 is TGCGCCAGCAGCCAACGACAGGGGCCCCAGCATTTT. This translates into CASSQRQGPQHF.